This T cell receptor beta chain originates from a study of T-cell reconstitution after alpha-beta-depleted transplantation in children. Looked up from germline, CDR1 is MNHEY and CDR2 is SVGEGT. Losses at the gene ends were 6 bases for V and 1 base for J; bases not matched to a gene: 4. The CDR3 totals 15 residues. Study-wide findings and caveats: It was newly produced T cells that mostly accounted for T-cell counts and diversity one year after transplant. The high TCRbeta diversity at day 60 in some patients came from surviving recipient T cells and thymic progenitors. Alpha-beta T cells present about two months after transplant were reported to originate from several hundred expanded graft clones.

This clonotype has a count of ten or more. The antigen is undetermined. The authors prepared the TCRbeta library with unique molecular identifiers. TCRdb ran MiXCR on the PCR reads and lists one entry per CDR3 protein. The sample lists 65,000 to 75,000 distinct CDR3 sequences; around 4.7% were seen once. The source is a boy in the first two years of life who had a stem cell transplant for acute myeloid leukemia, so the T cells may come from the graft donor. V gene TRBV6-2 or TRBV6-3 combines with J gene TRBJ2-2; TRBD2 aligns across 8 bases. The specimen was PBMCs, mostly from graft donor cells, collected 180 days after TCRalphabeta/CD19-depleted stem cell transplant. In DNA form, the CDR3 reads TGTGCCAGCAGCCGTAGCGGGGTGAACACCGGGGAGCTGTTTTTT. Amino acid sequence: CASSRSGVNTGELFF.